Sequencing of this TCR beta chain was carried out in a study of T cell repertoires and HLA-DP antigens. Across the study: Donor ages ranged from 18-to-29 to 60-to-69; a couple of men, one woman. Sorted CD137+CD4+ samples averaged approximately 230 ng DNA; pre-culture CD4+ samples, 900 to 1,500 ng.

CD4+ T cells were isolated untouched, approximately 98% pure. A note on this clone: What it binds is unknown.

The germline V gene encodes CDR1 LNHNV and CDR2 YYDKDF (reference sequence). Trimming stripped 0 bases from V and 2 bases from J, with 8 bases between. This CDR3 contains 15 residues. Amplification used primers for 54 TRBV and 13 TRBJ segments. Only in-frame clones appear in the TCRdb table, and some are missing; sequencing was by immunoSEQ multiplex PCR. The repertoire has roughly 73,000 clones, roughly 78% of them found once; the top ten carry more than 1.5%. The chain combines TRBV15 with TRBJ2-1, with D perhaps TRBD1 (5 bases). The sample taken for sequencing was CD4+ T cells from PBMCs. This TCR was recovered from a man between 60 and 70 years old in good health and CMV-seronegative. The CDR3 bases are TGTGCCACCAGCAGAGACAGGGATACCTACAATGAGCAGTTCTTC. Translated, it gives CATSRDRDTYNEQFF.